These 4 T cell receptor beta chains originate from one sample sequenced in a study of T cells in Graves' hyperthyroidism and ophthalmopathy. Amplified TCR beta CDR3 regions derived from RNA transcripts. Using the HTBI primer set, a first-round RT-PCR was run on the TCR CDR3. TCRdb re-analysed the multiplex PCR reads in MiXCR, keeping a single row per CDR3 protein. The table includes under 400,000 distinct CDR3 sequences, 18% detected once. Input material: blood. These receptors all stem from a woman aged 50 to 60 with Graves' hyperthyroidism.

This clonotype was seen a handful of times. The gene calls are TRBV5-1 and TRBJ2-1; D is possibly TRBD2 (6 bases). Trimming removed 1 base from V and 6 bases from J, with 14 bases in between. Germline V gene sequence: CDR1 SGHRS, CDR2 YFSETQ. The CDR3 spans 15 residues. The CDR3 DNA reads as TGCGCCAGCAGCTTGCTGGGACTGATACTCAATGAGCAGTTCTTC. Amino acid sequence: CASSLLGLILNEQFF.

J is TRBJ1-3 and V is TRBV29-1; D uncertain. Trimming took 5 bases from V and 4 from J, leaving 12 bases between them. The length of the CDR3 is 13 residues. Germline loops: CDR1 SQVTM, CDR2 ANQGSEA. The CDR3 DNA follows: TGCAGCGTTCGGTCAACGATGGGAAACACCATATATTTT. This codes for CSVRSTMGNTIYF.

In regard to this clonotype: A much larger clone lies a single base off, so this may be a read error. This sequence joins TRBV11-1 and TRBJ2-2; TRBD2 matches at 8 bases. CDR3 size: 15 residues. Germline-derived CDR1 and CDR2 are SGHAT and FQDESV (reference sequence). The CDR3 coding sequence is TGCGCCAGCAGCCAAGAGCTAGCGGGCACCGGGGAGCTGTTTTTT. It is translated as CASSQELAGTGELFF.

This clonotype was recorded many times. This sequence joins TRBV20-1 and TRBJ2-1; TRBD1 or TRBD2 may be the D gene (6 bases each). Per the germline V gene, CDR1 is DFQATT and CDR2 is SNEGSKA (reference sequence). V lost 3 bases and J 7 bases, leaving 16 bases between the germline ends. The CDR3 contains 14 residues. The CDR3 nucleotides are TGCAGTGCTAGGGGGGGCGAAGGGAGTAATGAGCAGTTCTTC. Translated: CSARGGEGSNEQFF.